This TCR beta chain is drawn from a study of neurological immune-mediated disorders. By 5'RACE with 10-nucleotide random UMIs, the cDNA was made. TCRdb re-called the 5' RACE reads with MiXCR, one entry per CDR3 protein. Found here are 55,000 to 65,000 distinct CDR3 sequences, 3.5% to 4.5% of them singletons; the top ten hold roughly 2%. V dropped 7 bases and J dropped 5 bases, with 15 bases sitting between them. This CDR3 has 13 residues. Germline-derived CDR1 and CDR2 are MDHEN and SYDVKM. The unsorted libraries originated from 2 million PBMCs that had been stored at -80 C. Findings and caveats of the study: The greatest TCR clonal expansion appeared in HTLV-1-associated myelopathy and the smallest, falling below healthy controls, in multiple sclerosis.

Comments on this clonotype: Its antigen remains unidentified.

The TCR was taken from a woman aged 45-65 years with multiple sclerosis. The V call is TRBV28, the J call TRBJ2-7; a weak D match, TRBD2 (5 bases). The material sequenced was PBMCs. The CDR3 bases are TGTGCCAGCAACTCGGGAATACTCCACGAGCAGTACTTC. This encodes CASNSGILHEQYF. The complete variable domain, with remaining parts taken from reference TRBV28 and TRBJ2-7, reads DVKVTQSSRYLVKRTGEKVFLECVQDMDHENMFWYRQDPGLGLRLIYFSYDVKMKEKGDIPEGYSVSREKKERFSLILESASTNQTSMYLCASNSGILHEQYFGPGTRLTVT.